These 23 T cell receptor beta chains were sequenced from one sample in a study of CD8 T cells in ankylosing spondylitis. No antigen has been assigned to these receptors. TCRdb reprocessed the 5' RACE reads via MiXCR and lists one record per CDR3 protein. The table has over 700,000 distinct CDR3 sequences, about 20% seen once. Whole-study results and caveats: Ankylosing spondylitis blood appeared to carry a characteristic TCR beta motif of fewer than 10 highly homologous variants.

The sequenced material came from blood, either unsorted or a sorted T cell fraction (not recorded which). The receptors shown here come from a male donor with ankylosing spondylitis.

The chain joins TRBV13 to TRBJ2-7, with TRBD2 as a possible D gene (6 bases). V lost 1 base and J 3 bases, leaving 13 bases between the germline ends. Germline V gene sequence: CDR1 PRHDT, CDR2 FYEKMQ (reference sequence). The CDR3 is 15 amino acids. In nucleotides, the CDR3 is TGTGCCAGCAGCTTAGCGGGGGACCTTGACTACGAGCAGTACTTC. It translates to CASSLAGDLDYEQYF. Looking up the rest from reference TRBV13 and TRBJ2-7 gives the full variable domain: AAGVIQSPRHLIKEKRETATLKCYPIPRHDTVYWYQQGPGQDPQFLISFYEKMQSDKGSIPDRFSAQQFSDYHSELNMSSLELGDSALYFCASSLAGDLDYEQYFGPGTRLTVT.

This clonotype was found many times. The rearrangement joins TRBV4-2 to TRBJ2-2; TRBD1 agrees at 10 bases. The CDR3 sequence is 16 residues long. With V trimmed by 4 bases and J by 6 bases, 8 bases remained unmatched. CDR1 and CDR2 from the germline V gene are LGHNA and YNFKEQ. CDR3 coding DNA: TGTGCCAGCAGCCTAGTGGGACAGGGGAGGGCCGGGGAGCTGTTTTTT. It codes for CASSLVGQGRAGELFF.

Only a few counts were recorded for this clonotype. This chain links TRBV5-5 with TRBJ2-7, with unresolved D. The V gene's germline CDR1 is SGHKS and CDR2 YYEKEE (reference sequence). CDR3 size: 13 residues. V lost 1 base and J lost 2, with 7 bases in between. CDR3 region: CASSLPSPYEQYF. For the CDR3, the DNA is TGTGCCAGCAGCTTGCCATCCCCCTACGAGCAGTACTTC.

This rearrangement joins TRBV2 to TRBJ1-5; no definite D call. With 10 bases removed from V and 3 bases from J, the gap between germline ends came to 16 bases. This CDR3 has 14 residues. CDR1 SNHLY and CDR2 FYNNEI come from the germline V gene. The CDR3 DNA sequence: TGTGCCACCGCGCGACCGGGCCTCAATCAGCCCCAGCATTTT. Encoded protein: CATARPGLNQPQHF.

The chain uses TRBV11-2 and TRBJ2-7, with 10 bases lining up with TRBD2. After removal of 8 bases from V and 6 bases from J, the junction contained 16 bases not matched to a gene. Germline-derived CDR1 and CDR2 are SGHAT and FQNNGV. The CDR3 contains 16 residues. CDR3 DNA sequence: TGTGCCAGCGGTAGGATAGCGGGAGGTATATTAGTCGAGCAGTACTTC. Residues: CASGRIAGGILVEQYF. The variable domain in full, with the rest retrieved from reference TRBV11-2 and TRBJ2-7, is EAGVAQSPRYKIIEKRQSVAFWCNPISGHATLYWYQQILGQGPKLLIQFQNNGVVDDSQLPKDRFSAERLKGVDSTLKIQPAKLEDSAVYLCASGRIAGGILVEQYFGPGTRLTVT.

This clonotype turned up a few times. The chain has TRBV12-3 or TRBV12-4 and TRBJ2-1; 10 positions agree with TRBD1. The CDR3 is made up of 15 amino acids. Unmatched junction bases numbered 9, after V lost 5 bases and J lost 8 bases. CDR3 sequence reads: CASSPGTGALYEQFF. CDR3 DNA sequence: TGTGCCAGCAGTCCCGGGACAGGGGCGTTATATGAGCAGTTCTTC.

The chain carries TRBV2 and TRBJ2-1; D is uncertain. CDR1 and CDR2 (germline): SNHLY, FYNNEI. V lost 3 bases and J 6 bases, leaving 6 bases between the germline ends. The CDR3 is 12 residues long. The DNA of the CDR3 is TGTGCCAGCAGTGACTGGGCCAATGAGCAGTTCTTC. Protein sequence: CASSDWANEQFF.

V gene TRBV20-1 combines with J gene TRBJ2-2; a weak D match, TRBD2 (5 bases). The CDR3 length is 13 residues. In germline, CDR1 is DFQATT, CDR2 SNEGSKA (reference sequence). With 2 bases removed from V and 6 bases from J, the gap between germline ends came to 10 bases. Here the CDR3 reads CSARPTRSGELFF. CDR3 sequence (DNA): TGCAGTGCTAGACCCACTAGGTCCGGGGAGCTGTTTTTT.

This chain links TRBV15 with TRBJ2-2, with D perhaps TRBD2 (5 bases). This CDR3 comprises 15 residues. In germline, CDR1 is LNHNV, CDR2 YYDKDF (reference sequence). V lost 0 bases and J lost 3, with 8 bases in between. The CDR3 here is CATSRDRGHTGELFF. CDR3 bases: TGTGCCACCAGCAGAGATCGAGGGCACACCGGGGAGCTGTTTTTT.

The V gene is TRBV7-9, the J gene TRBJ2-7; TRBD2 is a possible D gene (6 bases). Germline assignment: CDR1 SEHNR and CDR2 FQNEAQ (reference sequence). The germline V and J ends were trimmed by 5 bases and 3 bases, with 20 bases remaining between them. This CDR3 has 16 amino acids. The CDR3 spells CASSTPSVGASYEQYF. The CDR3 DNA reads as TGTGCCAGCAGCACCCCTAGCGTTGGGGCCAGCTACGAGCAGTACTTC.

This clonotype was detected only once. The chain couples TRBV4-2 to TRBJ2-7; D unresolved. The CDR3 length is 15 residues. CDR1 and CDR2 (germline): LGHNA, YNFKEQ. Trimming pared 1 base from V and 3 bases from J, leaving 13 bases between. This CDR3 is CASSQGETSSYEQYF. CDR3 bases: TGTGCCAGCAGCCAAGGCGAGACATCAAGCTACGAGCAGTACTTC.

The chain couples TRBV4-1 to TRBJ2-3; 8 bases fit TRBD2. The CDR3 is 15 amino acids. Germline-derived CDR1 and CDR2 are MGHRA and YSYEKL. V lost 3 bases and J lost 6; bases outside the gene matches: 8. The chain's CDR3 is CASSQQAGAEDTQYF. The CDR3 nucleotides are TGCGCCAGCAGCCAGCAAGCGGGAGCGGAGGATACGCAGTATTTT.

This clonotype was picked up a small number of times. The chain combines TRBV12-3 or TRBV12-4 with TRBJ1-3, with a possible D match to TRBD1 (5 bases). With 6 bases removed from V and 0 bases from J, the gap between germline ends came to 15 bases. CDR3 length: 16 amino acids. The CDR3 is CASSRDSYNSGNTIYF. The DNA for the CDR3 is TGTGCCAGCAGCCGCGACAGTTACAACTCTGGAAACACCATATATTTT.

The chain employs TRBV12-3 or TRBV12-4 and TRBJ2-7; 9 bases agree with TRBD2. The CDR3 consists of 13 residues. The V segment lost 3 bases and the J segment 9 bases; nucleotides outside the gene matches: 6. CDR3: CASSFRAGGMQYF. The CDR3 coding sequence is TGTGCCAGCAGTTTTCGTGCGGGAGGGATGCAGTACTTC.

The CDR3 sequence: CSARGRGGNEQYF. The CDR3 DNA reads TGCAGTGCTAGAGGCAGGGGGGGCAACGAGCAGTACTTC. The genes are TRBV20-1 and TRBJ2-7, with D possibly called TRBD1 or TRBD2 (7 bases each). The CDR3 contains 13 residues. V dropped 1 base and J dropped 5 bases, with 12 bases sitting between them. Germline V gene lookup returns CDR1 DFQATT and CDR2 SNEGSKA (reference sequence).

J is TRBJ2-7 and V is TRBV10-3; the match to TRBD1 covers 8 bases. The germline V gene encodes CDR1 ENHRY and CDR2 SYGVKD. The junction had 3 bases not matched to a gene; V was cut back by 0 bases and J by 5 bases. CDR3 length equals 14 residues. The chain's CDR3 is CAISESGQVDEQYF. DNA of the CDR3: TGTGCCATCAGTGAGTCGGGACAGGTCGACGAGCAGTACTTC.

This clonotype was recorded many times. This chain uses TRBV12-3 or TRBV12-4 with TRBJ2-3; 12 nucleotides agree with TRBD2. The CDR3 is 16 amino acids. Trimming took 4 bases from V and 3 from J; bases not matched to a gene: 5. CDR3 amino acids: CASSSRLAGDTDTQYF. The CDR3 nucleotides are TGTGCCAGCAGTTCCCGACTAGCGGGGGATACAGATACGCAGTATTTT.

This chain connects TRBV7-2 to TRBJ2-2; 10 bases line up with TRBD2. Looked up from germline, CDR1 is SGHTA and CDR2 is FQGNSA. The CDR3 is 15 residues long. V was clipped by 5 bases and J by 4 bases; unmatched bases: 4. The CDR3 reads CASSHRTSGTGELFF. In DNA, the CDR3 is TGTGCCAGCAGCCACCGGACTAGCGGCACCGGGGAGCTGTTTTTT.

This chain connects TRBV11-2 to TRBJ2-3; D is perhaps TRBD1 (6 bases). Trimming left V 3 bases short and J 1 base short, with 14 bases between. Germline lookup yields CDR1 SGHAT and CDR2 FQNNGV. The CDR3 sequence is 16 residues long. The CDR3 DNA reads TGTGCCAGCAGCTTTAAAGGACAGATCCGCACAGATACGCAGTATTTT. This encodes CASSFKGQIRTDTQYF.

This clonotype was seen ten or more times. The chain recombines TRBV12-3 or TRBV12-4 with TRBJ1-5; the D gene is possibly TRBD1 (6 bases). Trimming left V 6 bases short and J 0 bases short, with 9 bases between. The CDR3 extends over 14 amino acids. In nucleotides, the CDR3 is TGTGCCAGCAGCGGACAGAATAGCAATCAGCCCCAGCATTTT. This gives the protein CASSGQNSNQPQHF.

The rearrangement uses TRBV5-1 and TRBJ2-1, with 11 bases that match TRBD2. The J segment lost 2 bases and the V segment lost 5 bases, leaving 3 bases of the junction unmatched. Germline CDR1 and CDR2: SGHRS and YFSETQ. This CDR3 is built from 15 residues. CDR3 amino acids: CASRSSGGTYNEQFF. The DNA for the CDR3 is TGCGCCAGCAGATCTAGCGGGGGGACCTACAATGAGCAGTTCTTC.

V is TRBV29-1 and J is TRBJ2-1; TRBD1 is a possible D gene (6 bases). The CDR3 spans 16 residues. Trimming removed 0 bases from V and 7 bases from J, with 19 bases in between. The V gene's germline CDR1 is SQVTM and CDR2 ANQGSEA. The CDR3, as DNA: TGCAGCGTTGAAGATCTCGACTGGGGGCCGGTAAATGAGCAGTTCTTC. Amino acid sequence: CSVEDLDWGPVNEQFF.

This clonotype has only a few counts. The chain has TRBV29-1 and TRBJ2-7; 10 nucleotides agree with TRBD1. Germline CDR1 SQVTM, CDR2 ANQGSEA. V was pared by 2 bases and J by 5 bases, with 9 bases of the junction left unmatched. The CDR3 extends over 15 amino acids. The CDR3 region has the DNA TGCAGCGTTGAATCCACCGGGACAGGGGTGCACGAGCAGTACTTC. This codes for CSVESTGTGVHEQYF.